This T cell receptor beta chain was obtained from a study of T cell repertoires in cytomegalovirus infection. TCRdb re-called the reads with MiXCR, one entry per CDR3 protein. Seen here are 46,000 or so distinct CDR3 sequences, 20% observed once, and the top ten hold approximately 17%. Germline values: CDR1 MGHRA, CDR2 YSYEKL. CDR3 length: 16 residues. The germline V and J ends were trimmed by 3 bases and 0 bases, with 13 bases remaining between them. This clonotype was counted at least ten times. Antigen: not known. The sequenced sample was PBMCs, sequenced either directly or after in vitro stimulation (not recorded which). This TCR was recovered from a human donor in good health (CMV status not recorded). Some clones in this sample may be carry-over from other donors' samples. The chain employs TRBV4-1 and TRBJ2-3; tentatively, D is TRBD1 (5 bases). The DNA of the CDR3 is TGCGCCAGCAGCCAGGAAGGACATCCCAGCACAGATACGCAGTATTTT. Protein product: CASSQEGHPSTDTQYF.